The 28 T cell receptor beta chains below were found in one sample sequenced in a study of T cell repertoires in cytomegalovirus infection. TCRdb fed the reads into MiXCR, producing one record per CDR3 protein. The data contain around 58,000 distinct CDR3 sequences, 20% of them singletons. Their antigens are not known. The sample consisted of CD8+ T cells from cultured PBMCs, taken from culture after CMV antigen stimulation. All receptors come from a human donor in good health (CMV status not recorded). Some clones in this sample may be carry-over from other donors' samples.

The J gene is TRBJ2-2, the V gene TRBV6-6; TRBD2 agrees at 9 bases. Germline CDR1 MNHNY, CDR2 SVGAGI (reference sequence). J lost 5 bases, V lost 0 bases, and 7 bases had no gene match. The CDR3 loop spans 17 amino acids. The CDR3: CASSYSRAGGRTGELFF. In DNA form, the CDR3 reads TGTGCCAGCAGTTACTCGAGGGCGGGGGGGAGGACCGGGGAGCTGTTTTTT.

The genes are TRBV12-3 or TRBV12-4 and TRBJ2-7; perhaps TRBD1 as D (5 bases). The length of the CDR3 is 16 residues. V was cut by 2 bases and J by 2 bases, with 16 bases left in between. In DNA form, the CDR3 reads TGTGCCAGCAGTTTAATAGGTAGGCAGGGTGCCTACGAGCAGTACTTC. It specifies CASSLIGRQGAYEQYF.

This clonotype was seen only a few times. This chain links TRBV7-2 with TRBJ1-2, with D unclear. Germline CDR1 is SGHTA and CDR2 is FQGNSA. CDR3 length: 14 amino acids. The V end lost 1 base, the J end lost 4 bases, and 10 bases lay between the germline ends. The CDR3 sequence: CASSLDLGSYGYTF. CDR3 sequence (DNA): TGTGCCAGCAGCTTAGATCTGGGCAGCTATGGCTACACCTTC. Complete variable domain (other parts from reference TRBV7-2 and TRBJ1-2): GAGVSQSPSNKVTEKGKDVELRCDPISGHTALYWYRQSLGQGLEFLIYFQGNSAPDKSGLPSDRFSAERTGGSVSTLTIQRTQQEDSAVYLCASSLDLGSYGYTFGSGTRLTVV.

The rearrangement uses TRBV4-1 and TRBJ2-5; no definite D call. The CDR3 length is 14 residues. The V end lost 0 bases, the J end lost 5 bases, and 10 bases lay between the germline ends. Germline V CDR1 and CDR2: MGHRA, YSYEKL. The DNA of the CDR3 is TGCGCCAGCAGCCAAGAAAGGGTGGGGGAGACCCAGTACTTC. Its translation is CASSQERVGETQYF.

This chain links TRBV7-2 with TRBJ2-1, with 8 bases fitting TRBD2. Trimming removed 5 bases from V and 4 bases from J; junction bases left unmatched: 13. The germline gives CDR1 SGHTA, CDR2 FQGNSA. The CDR3 loop spans 17 amino acids. The CDR3 region is CASSPPVGLAGYNEQFF. CDR3 coding DNA: TGTGCCAGCAGCCCCCCGGTCGGATTAGCGGGGTACAATGAGCAGTTCTTC.

The chain has TRBV7-9 and TRBJ2-1; D remains ambiguous. The CDR3 is 12 residues long. Deletions cut 4 bases from V and 5 bases from J, with 6 bases between. Germline CDR1 SEHNR, CDR2 FQNEAQ (reference sequence). The CDR3 region has the DNA TGTGCCAGCAGCTCGCGCAACAATGAGCAGTTCTTC. Protein product: CASSSRNNEQFF.

The V gene is TRBV7-8, the J gene TRBJ2-2; D is perhaps TRBD2 (6 bases). V shed 3 bases and J shed 6 bases, with 14 bases lying between them. Germline V gene data show CDR1 as SGHVS and CDR2 as FQNEAQ. This CDR3 has 15 residues. In DNA form, the CDR3 reads TGTGCCAGCAGCTTTGGTCAGGGACTCCCCGGGGAGCTGTTTTTT. This gives the protein CASSFGQGLPGELFF.

Ten or more counts support this clonotype. The gene calls are TRBV7-9 and TRBJ2-5; TRBD2 might be the D (7 bases). V was shortened by 3 bases and J by 5 bases, with 13 bases between the two germline ends. Per the germline V gene, CDR1 is SEHNR and CDR2 is FQNEAQ (reference sequence). The CDR3 spans 14 residues. Here the CDR3 reads CASSFEGRGETQYF. The CDR3 DNA is TGTGCCAGCAGCTTTGAGGGGAGGGGGGAGACCCAGTACTTC.

This clonotype was observed many times. CDR3 nucleotide sequence: TGTGCCAGGCCTCCCATCTCAGGGAGATCCTACGAGCAGTACTTC. Protein sequence: CARPPISGRSYEQYF. This chain connects TRBV19 to TRBJ2-7; D is possibly TRBD1 or TRBD2 (5 bases each). This CDR3 comprises 15 residues. The germline V gene has CDR1 LNHDA and CDR2 SQIVND (reference sequence). Trimming removed 9 bases at V and 1 base at J, with 19 bases between.

This clonotype was observed a few times. The V call is TRBV27, the J call TRBJ1-2, with D possibly being TRBD1 (6 bases). Germline loops: CDR1 MNHEY, CDR2 SMNVEV (reference sequence). The germline V and J ends were trimmed by 5 bases and 8 bases, with 18 bases remaining between them. CDR3 length: 14 residues. The CDR3 region is CASSQRTAPVGYTF. The CDR3 nucleotides are TGTGCCAGCAGTCAACGGACAGCTCCGGTGGGCTACACCTTC.

This clonotype was observed a few times. V and J are TRBV11-2 and TRBJ1-1; 7 bases are a match to TRBD1. CDR1 and CDR2 (germline): SGHAT, FQNNGV. V trimming: 3 bases; J trimming: 1 base; junction bases outside the gene matches: 11. The CDR3 covers 17 residues. CDR3 sequence reads: CASSLERQGEKNTEAFF. The CDR3 DNA reads as TGTGCCAGCAGCTTGGAGAGACAGGGAGAGAAGAACACTGAAGCTTTCTTT.

This clonotype has just a few counts. Germline is not matched at one junction end, which may reflect a read error. This sequence joins TRBV6-1 and TRBJ2-4; 7 positions match TRBD2. CDR3 length: 17 residues. Germline lookup yields CDR1 MNHNS and CDR2 SASEGT. The CDR3 loop is CASREVASGLTKNSQYF. CDR3 coding DNA: TGTGCCAGCAGAGAGGTGGCTAGCGGACTAACCAAAAACAGTCAGTACTTC.

This clonotype was found a few times. The chain employs TRBV9 and TRBJ2-7; no definite D call. CDR3 size: 13 residues. Germline V lookup: CDR1 SGDLS, CDR2 YYNGEE. V lost 4 bases and J 6 bases, leaving 14 bases between the germline ends. CDR3 sequence: CASSLRSNTEQYF. The DNA of the CDR3 is TGTGCCAGCAGCCTTCGGTCCAACACCGAGCAGTACTTC.

This clonotype was recorded once. The V gene is TRBV12-3 or TRBV12-4, the J gene TRBJ2-1, with TRBD2 matching 16 bases. CDR3 size: 19 residues. The V segment lost 5 bases and the J segment 4 bases; nucleotides outside the gene matches: 11. The CDR3 is CASSATPGTSGGAYNEQFF. CDR3 nucleotide sequence: TGTGCCAGCAGTGCAACCCCGGGGACTAGCGGGGGGGCTTACAATGAGCAGTTCTTC.

This clonotype was observed a handful of times. The V and J genes are TRBV7-9 and TRBJ2-7; D is uncertain. The CDR3 is 15 amino acids. The ends were cut back, 5 bases at V and 3 bases at J, with 17 bases in the middle. CDR1 is SEHNR, CDR2 FQNEAQ, per germline (reference sequence). CDR3 coding DNA: TGTGCCAGCAGCCTTCCTTACAGACCACTCTACGAGCAGTACTTC. This translates into CASSLPYRPLYEQYF.

This sequence joins TRBV6-2 or TRBV6-3 and TRBJ2-2; tentative D call: TRBD1 (6 bases). Germline CDR1 and CDR2: MNHEY and SVGEGT. V was pared by 7 bases and J by 4 bases, with 13 bases between. This CDR3 region has 14 residues. This CDR3 reads CASTFGQFTGELFF. CDR3 nucleotides: TGTGCCAGCACCTTTGGACAGTTCACCGGGGAGCTGTTTTTT.

This clonotype was seen only a few times. This chain joins TRBV7-2 and TRBJ1-2; D may be TRBD1 (5 bases). CDR1 is SGHTA, CDR2 FQGNSA, per germline. The germline V and J ends were trimmed by 7 bases and 3 bases, with 15 bases remaining between them. CDR3 length equals 14 residues. The CDR3 DNA follows: TGTGCCAGCACCGGGGACGGTGGGGACTATGGCTACACCTTC. This gives the protein CASTGDGGDYGYTF.

This chain connects TRBV28 to TRBJ1-4, with TRBD1 as a possible D gene (5 bases). V dropped 6 bases and J dropped 5 bases, with 7 bases sitting between them. Per the germline V gene, CDR1 is MDHEN and CDR2 is SYDVKM. The CDR3 covers 12 residues. This CDR3 is CASSRENEKLFF. CDR3 nucleotides: TGTGCCAGCAGCAGGGAGAATGAAAAACTGTTTTTT.

This clonotype was counted only a few times. The chain carries TRBV12-3 or TRBV12-4 and TRBJ1-5; D remains unclear. Trimming took 4 bases from V and 2 from J, leaving 12 bases between them. This CDR3 has 15 amino acids. In DNA form, the CDR3 reads TGTGCCAGCAGTTGGGGAGGGTATGGCAATCAGCCCCAGCATTTT. It yields the protein CASSWGGYGNQPQHF.

There are many counts of this clonotype. The chain recombines TRBV7-2 with TRBJ1-5, with unresolved D. The CDR3 has 15 residues. V lost 6 bases and J lost 3, with 15 bases in between. Germline loops: CDR1 SGHTA, CDR2 FQGNSA. In nucleotides, the CDR3 is TGTGCCAGCAGGCTTTCTTGGGAGTCCAATCAGCCCCAGCATTTT. It specifies CASRLSWESNQPQHF.

The chain is built from TRBV7-9 and TRBJ2-5; D perhaps matches TRBD1 (6 bases). V lost 5 bases to trimming and J lost 5 bases, with 15 bases between them. The germline CDR1 and CDR2 sequences are SEHNR and FQNEAQ (reference sequence). The CDR3 has 14 residues. This CDR3 reads CASSLQGPGETQYF. The CDR3 DNA reads as TGTGCCAGCAGCCTACAGGGCCCGGGGGAGACCCAGTACTTC.

The chain uses TRBV4-1 and TRBJ1-2, with D tentatively TRBD1 (5 bases). Germline CDR1 is MGHRA and CDR2 is YSYEKL. Trimming removed 4 bases at V and 6 bases at J, with 15 bases between. The CDR3 extends over 14 amino acids. For the CDR3, the DNA is TGCGCCAGCAGCCCAGGGACCGGCGGAGATGGCTACACCTTC. It specifies CASSPGTGGDGYTF.

The chain joins TRBV6-8 to TRBJ1-1; D is undetermined. From germline, CDR1 is MNHGY and CDR2 SAAAGT. Trimming removed 6 bases at V and 11 bases at J, with 19 bases between. The length of the CDR3 is 13 residues. In DNA, the CDR3 is TGTGCCAGCAGCAGGAGGCTTCAGGATGACGCTTTCTTT. It is translated as CASSRRLQDDAFF.

In its sample, this clonotype was seen a few times. The chain couples TRBV4-3 to TRBJ1-6; a weak D match, TRBD1 (5 bases). The CDR3 sequence is 15 residues long. CDR1 LGHNA and CDR2 YSLEER come from the germline V gene. V was cut by 0 bases and J by 5 bases, with 8 bases left in between. CDR3 in amino acids: CASSQEAGNNSPLHF. For the CDR3, the DNA is TGCGCCAGCAGCCAAGAAGCAGGGAATAATTCACCCCTCCACTTT.

CDR3 protein: CASSLRDSISGNTIYF. The CDR3 DNA is TGTGCCAGCAGTTTAAGGGACTCTATCTCTGGAAACACCATATATTTT. The rearrangement links TRBV12-3 or TRBV12-4 to TRBJ1-3; a possible D gene is TRBD1 (5 bases). V lost 2 bases to trimming and J lost 0 bases, with 11 bases between them. The CDR3 extends over 16 amino acids.

The chain has TRBV6-6 and TRBJ2-4; 11 positions agree with TRBD1. Per the germline V gene, CDR1 is MNHNY and CDR2 is SVGAGI (reference sequence). Trimming took 5 bases from V and 13 from J; bases not matched to a gene: 1. The CDR3 spans 11 residues. CDR3 coding DNA: TGTGCCAGCAGTGGGGACAGGGGGCAGTACTTC. As protein: CASSGDRGQYF.

The genes are TRBV12-3 or TRBV12-4 and TRBJ2-7; TRBD1 agrees at 10 bases. V dropped 10 bases and J dropped 4; count of bases not matched to a gene: 1. The CDR3 is 11 residues long. In DNA form, the CDR3 reads TGTGCCACGGGACAGGGGTACGAGCAGTACTTC. Amino acid sequence: CATGQGYEQYF.

The chain has TRBV11-2 and TRBJ2-7, with a weak D call TRBD1 (6 bases). Deletions cut 0 bases from V and 0 bases from J, with 9 bases between. This CDR3 is 15 amino acids long. Per the germline V gene, CDR1 is SGHAT and CDR2 is FQNNGV. The CDR3 DNA sequence: TGTGCCAGCAGCTTAGAACAGGGTCCCTCCTACGAGCAGTACTTC. It translates to CASSLEQGPSYEQYF.